The T cell receptor (beta chain) under discussion was sequenced for a study of preoperative IRX-2 immunotherapy in early breast cancer. V lost 2 bases to trimming and J lost 4 bases; unmatched junction nucleotides: 8. The germline V gene has CDR1 MDHEN and CDR2 SYDVKM. The CDR3 extends over 16 amino acids. Assay: immunoSEQ multiplex PCR; the TCRdb copy retains only in-frame clones and omits some. The table lists about 89,000 clones, roughly 88% of them singletons, with approximately 2% in the top ten. Sample treatment: preoperative locoregional IRX-2 cytokine immunotherapy. This sequence joins TRBV28 and TRBJ2-1, with 7 bases fitting TRBD2. The sequence derives from a human donor with breast cancer. The sequencing here drew on tumor tissue, taken after IRX-2 immunotherapy. The CDR3 DNA is TGTGCCAGCAGTTTAAGGGGCGGGAGAGGGTACAATGAGCAGTTCTTC. Its protein is CASSLRGGRGYNEQFF.